The rows below give T cell receptor beta chains drawn from one sample of a study of cytomegalovirus exposure and HLA in healthy donors. Sequenced by immunoSEQ multiplex PCR; TCRdb stores in-frame clones only, minus some. Of over 110,000 clones in the sample, 84% were seen once. Sequencing was done on a sample of PBMCs. These receptors were collected from a woman aged 25 to 39 in good health and CMV-seronegative. Both conserved end residues are part of each CDR3. A D gene is named only where the DNA matches it firmly. Clone size is given for some rows only: seen once, a few or many times, or a class if the clone is expanded.

15	-	-	TRBV5-1	TRBJ1-2	CASSLGADKGIGYTF	TGCGCCAGCAGCTTGGGGGCGGACAAAGGGATTGGCTACACCTTC
14	-	-	TRBV5-1	TRBJ1-2	CASSLADSFYGYTF	TGCGCCAGCAGCTTGGCCGACAGCTTCTATGGCTACACCTTC
13	-	TRBD1	TRBV9	TRBJ2-5	CASSVTGGKTQYF	TGTGCCAGCAGCGTAACAGGGGGAAAGACCCAGTACTTC
14	-	TRBD2	TRBV30	TRBJ2-3	CAWNSGGAGDTQYF	TGTGCCTGGAACAGCGGGGGGGCCGGGGATACGCAGTATTTT
15	-	TRBD1	TRBV5-1	TRBJ1-4	CASSPTRDRGEKLFF	TGCGCCAGCAGCCCCACCCGGGACAGGGGTGAAAAACTGTTTTTT
13	many	-	TRBV2	TRBJ1-5	CASSLTGDQPQHF	TGTGCCAGCAGTCTTACCGGAGATCAGCCCCAGCATTTT
15	-	TRBD1	TRBV16	TRBJ1-1	CASSQDTGTGTEAFF	TGTGCCAGCAGCCAGGATACCGGGACAGGGACTGAAGCTTTCTTT
15	-	-	TRBV2	TRBJ2-1	CASSEAIHSPNEQFF	TGTGCCAGCAGTGAAGCGATTCACAGCCCAAATGAGCAGTTCTTC
22	once	-	TRBV21-1	TRBJ2-2	CASSKEMGEVPAGRANTGELFF	TGTGCCAGCAGCAAAGAAATGGGGGAGGTCCCAGCGGGAAGGGCGAACACCGGGGAGCTGTTTTTT
14	-	TRBD1	TRBV19	TRBJ1-2	CASSRQGANYGYTF	TGTGCCAGTAGCAGACAGGGGGCGAACTATGGCTACACCTTC
17	-	TRBD2	TRBV7-8	TRBJ2-1	CASSLEWTSGGADEQFF	TGTGCCAGCAGCTTGGAATGGACTAGCGGGGGGGCGGATGAGCAGTTCTTC